This entry lists 2 T cell receptor beta chains sequenced from one sample in a study of T cell clonality in common variable immunodeficiency. Here immunoSEQ multiplex PCR was the method, and the copy in TCRdb shows in-frame clones only, minus some. Altogether fewer than 60,000 clones were found in the sample, and no singletons occur. The sequenced material came from peripheral blood mononuclear cells. The receptors shown here come from a person between 18 and 70 years old in good health.

In this sample, this clone turned up many times. The read gets to within 3 residues of the CDR3 end, and the germline J gene fills in the rest. The chain links TRBV30 to TRBJ1-1; D is unclear. The CDR3 covers 14 residues. Germline CDR1 is GTSNPN and CDR2 is SVGIG (reference sequence). V shed 0 bases and J shed 1 base, with 9 bases lying between them. The sequenced part of the CDR3 DNA is TGTGCCTGGAGTGTTTGGTCGGGGAACACTGAA. Translated, it gives CAWSVWSGNTE. The complete CDR3 reads CAWSVWSGNTEAFF.

This clone was seen repeatedly, ten times or more. The DNA ends 3 residues before the CDR3 does, and the rest of the CDR3 is filled in from the germline J gene. The chain combines TRBV19 with TRBJ1-2; D gene ambiguous. This CDR3 spans 13 amino acids. V shed 2 bases and J shed 4 bases, with 8 bases lying between them. The V gene's germline CDR1 is LNHDA and CDR2 SQIVND (reference sequence). The part of the CDR3 DNA that was read is TGTGCCAGTAGTATATCGCAGGCCTATGGC. Translating gives CASSISQAYG. The full CDR3 sequence reads CASSISQAYGYTF.